The clone carrying this T cell receptor (beta chain) was observed once. The same CDR3 can be traced to other DNA sequences in this sample. This sample was included in a study of blood T cell repertoires in COVID-19. Study summary: Samples came from the United States, Italy and Spain, spanning acute and convalescent COVID-19. T cells, B-cell-depleted T cells, or PBMCs supplied cDNA or gDNA.

Authors' processing steps: Amplification from reference gene primers served as the basis for estimated nucleated cell counts. Sequencing used immunoSEQ multiplex PCR; TCRdb keeps in-frame clones, though not all of them. V, J and clone size are those of that table, while D and trimming were read from the DNA. The top ten hold roughly 1.3% of the sample, which has hundreds of thousands of clones, 85% to 90% seen once. This receptor was taken from a man in his sixties or seventies with acute or convalescent COVID-19. The specimen was peripheral blood.

For the CDR3, the DNA is TGCGCCAGCAGCATAGGACAGGGTAGCACAGATACGCAGTATTTT. Translation gives CASSIGQGSTDTQYF. The gene calls are TRBV5-1 and TRBJ2-3, with 8 bases that match TRBD1. The CDR3 has 15 residues. With V trimmed by 4 bases and J by 0 bases, 4 bases remained unmatched. Germline V gene lookup returns CDR1 SGHRS and CDR2 YFSETQ.